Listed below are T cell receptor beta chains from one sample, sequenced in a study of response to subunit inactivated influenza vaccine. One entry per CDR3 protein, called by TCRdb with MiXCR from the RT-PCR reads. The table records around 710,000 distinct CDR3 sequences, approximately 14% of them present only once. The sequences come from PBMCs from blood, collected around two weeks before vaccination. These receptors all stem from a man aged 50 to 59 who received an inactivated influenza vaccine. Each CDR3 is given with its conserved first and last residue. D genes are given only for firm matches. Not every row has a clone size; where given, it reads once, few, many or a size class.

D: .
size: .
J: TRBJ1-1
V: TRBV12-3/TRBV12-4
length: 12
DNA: TGTGCCAGCAGTCAAAGTATAACTGAAGCTTTCTTT
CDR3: CASSQSITEAFF

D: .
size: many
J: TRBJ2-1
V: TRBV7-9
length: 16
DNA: TGTGCCAGCAGCCGCCCCCGAGACGTACTTACAATGCAGCAGTTCTTC
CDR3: CASSRPRDVLTMQQFF

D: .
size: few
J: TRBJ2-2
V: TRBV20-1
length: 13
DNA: TGCAGTGCTACAGGGGAATTCGGCGGGGAGCTGTTTTTT
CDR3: CSATGEFGGELFF

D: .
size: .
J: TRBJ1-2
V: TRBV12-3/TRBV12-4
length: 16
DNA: TGTGCCAGCAGTTACCCCCAGACAGGCTACAACTATGGCTACACCTTC
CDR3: CASSYPQTGYNYGYTF

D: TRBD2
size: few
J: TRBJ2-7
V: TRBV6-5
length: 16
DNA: TGTGCCAGCAGTTACTCGATCAGCGGGAATTCCTACGAGCAGTACTTC
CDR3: CASSYSISGNSYEQYF

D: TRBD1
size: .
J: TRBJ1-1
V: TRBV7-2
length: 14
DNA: TGTGCCAGCCAGAGGCGACAGGGGAACACTGAAGCTTTCTTT
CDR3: CASQRRQGNTEAFF

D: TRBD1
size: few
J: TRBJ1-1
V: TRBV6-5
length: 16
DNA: TGTGCCAGCAGTTACTCAACAGGGGGCTGGAGCACTGAAGCTTTCTTT
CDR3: CASSYSTGGWSTEAFF

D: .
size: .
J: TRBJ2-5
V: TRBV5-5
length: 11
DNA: TGTGCCAGCCACTTCAGGGAGACCCAGTACTTC
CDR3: CASHFRETQYF

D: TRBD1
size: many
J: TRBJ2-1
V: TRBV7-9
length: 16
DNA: TGTGCCAGCAGCTTAGGGACAGGGGGCCCCTACAATGAGCAGTTCTTC
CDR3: CASSLGTGGPYNEQFF

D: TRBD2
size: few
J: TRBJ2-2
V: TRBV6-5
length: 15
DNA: TGTGCCAGCAGTTACCGACTAGCGGGAACCGGGGAGCTGTTTTTT
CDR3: CASSYRLAGTGELFF

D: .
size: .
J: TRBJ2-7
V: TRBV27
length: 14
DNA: TGTGCCAGTAGCTTGGGACCGAACTCCTACGAGCAGTACTTC
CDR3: CASSLGPNSYEQYF

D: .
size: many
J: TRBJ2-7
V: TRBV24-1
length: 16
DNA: TGTGCCACCAGTGATTTGGACTCCAGAGTTTCCTACGAGCAGTACTTC
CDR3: CATSDLDSRVSYEQYF

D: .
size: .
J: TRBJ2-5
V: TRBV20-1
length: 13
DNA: TGCAGTGCTAGACCCGACTTAGGGAGGACCCAGTACTTC
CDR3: CSARPDLGRTQYF

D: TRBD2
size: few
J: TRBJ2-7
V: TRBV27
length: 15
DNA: TGTGCCAGCAGTCATCTAGCGGGAGAACCCTACGAGCAGTACTTC
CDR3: CASSHLAGEPYEQYF

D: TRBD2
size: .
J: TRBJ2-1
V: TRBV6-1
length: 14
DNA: TGTGCCAGCAGTCTCGGGACTAGCTTCAATGAGCAGTTCTTC
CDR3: CASSLGTSFNEQFF

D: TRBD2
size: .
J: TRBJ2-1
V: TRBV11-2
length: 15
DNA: TGTGCCAGCAGCTATCTAGCGGGGGGGCACAATGAGCAGTTCTTC
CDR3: CASSYLAGGHNEQFF

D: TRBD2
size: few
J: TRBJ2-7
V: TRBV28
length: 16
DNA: TGTGCCAGCAGTTCCCCCGCGACTAGCGGGGCCTACGAGCAGTACTTC
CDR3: CASSSPATSGAYEQYF

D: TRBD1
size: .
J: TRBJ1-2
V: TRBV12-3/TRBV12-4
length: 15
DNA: TGTGCCAGCAGACTTCGGGGACAGGGATTCTATGGCTACACCTTC
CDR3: CASRLRGQGFYGYTF

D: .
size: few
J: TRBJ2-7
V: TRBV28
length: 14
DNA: TGTGCCAGCAGTCCGTGGGACGCCAGGGCCGAGCAGTACTTC
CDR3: CASSPWDARAEQYF

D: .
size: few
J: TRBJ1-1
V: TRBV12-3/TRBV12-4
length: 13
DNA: TGTGCCAGCAGTTTCACGGCGAACACTGAAGCTTTCTTT
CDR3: CASSFTANTEAFF

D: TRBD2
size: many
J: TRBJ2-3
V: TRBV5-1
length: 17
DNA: TGCGCCAGCAGCTGGACTAGCGGGGGTGCCCACACAGATACGCAGTATTTT
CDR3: CASSWTSGGAHTDTQYF

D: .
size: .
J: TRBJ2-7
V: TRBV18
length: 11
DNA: TGTGCCAGCTCACCACTTAACGAGCAGTACTTC
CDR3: CASSPLNEQYF

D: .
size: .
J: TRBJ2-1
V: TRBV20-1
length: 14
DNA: TGCAGTGCTCCGGACTACACAAACTACAATGAGCAGTTCTTC
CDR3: CSAPDYTNYNEQFF

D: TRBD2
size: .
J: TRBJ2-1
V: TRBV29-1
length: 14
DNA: TGCAGCGTTGAGGGGGGACTAGCGAGGGATGAGCAGTTCTTC
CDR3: CSVEGGLARDEQFF

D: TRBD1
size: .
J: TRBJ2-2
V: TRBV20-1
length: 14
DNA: TGCAGTGCTGGACAGGGACCGAACACCGGGGAGCTGTTTTTT
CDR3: CSAGQGPNTGELFF

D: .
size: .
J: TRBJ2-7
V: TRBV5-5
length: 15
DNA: TGTGCCAGCAGCTTGGCCGTGGGACGCCAGTACGAGCAGTACTTC
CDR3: CASSLAVGRQYEQYF

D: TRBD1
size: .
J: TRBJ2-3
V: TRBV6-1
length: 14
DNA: TGTGCCAGCAGTCGGACAGGGAAGGGAGATACGCAGTATTTT
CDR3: CASSRTGKGDTQYF

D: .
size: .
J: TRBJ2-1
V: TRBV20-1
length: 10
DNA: TGCAGTGCTATCAACAATGAGCAGTTCTTC
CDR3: CSAINNEQFF

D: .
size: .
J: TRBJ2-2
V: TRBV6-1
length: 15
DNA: TGTGCCAGCAGTCGGACAGTCCTACCTAGCGGGGAGCTGTTTTTT
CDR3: CASSRTVLPSGELFF

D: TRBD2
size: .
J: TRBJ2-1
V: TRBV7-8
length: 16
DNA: TGTGCCAGCAGGAAGACTAGCGGGAGGGCCGGAGATGAGCAGTTCTTC
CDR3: CASRKTSGRAGDEQFF

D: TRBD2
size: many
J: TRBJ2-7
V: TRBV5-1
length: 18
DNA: TGCGCCAGCAGCATGAATGCCGGGACTAGCGGGACCCTCTACGAGCAGTACTTC
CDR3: CASSMNAGTSGTLYEQYF

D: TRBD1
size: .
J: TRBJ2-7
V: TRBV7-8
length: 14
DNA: TGTGCCAGCAGCTCCCGACAGGGGGGCGACGAGCAGTACTTC
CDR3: CASSSRQGGDEQYF

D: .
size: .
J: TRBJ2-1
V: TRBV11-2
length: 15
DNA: TGTGCCAGCAGCTTATCAAGGGGACCCCTCGATGAGCAGTTCTTC
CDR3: CASSLSRGPLDEQFF

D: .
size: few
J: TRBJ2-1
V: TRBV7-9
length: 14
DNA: TGTGCCAGCAGCTTATTGATGGTCAGGGGTGAGCAGTTCTTC
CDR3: CASSLLMVRGEQFF

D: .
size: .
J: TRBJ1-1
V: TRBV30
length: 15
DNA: TGTGCCTGGAGTGAATTCGGCCGGTGGGGGGCTGAAGCTTTCTTT
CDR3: CAWSEFGRWGAEAFF

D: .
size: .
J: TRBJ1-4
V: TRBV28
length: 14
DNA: TGTGCCAGCAGTCCGGGACACCTTAATGAAAAACTGTTTTTT
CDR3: CASSPGHLNEKLFF

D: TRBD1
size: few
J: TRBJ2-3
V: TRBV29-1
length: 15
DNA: TGCAGCGTTGAAGAGGGGACAGGGGCTACAGATACGCAGTATTTT
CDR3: CSVEEGTGATDTQYF

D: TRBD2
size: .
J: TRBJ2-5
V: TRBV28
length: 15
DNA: TGTGCCAGCAGATACGGGACTAGCATTCTGGAGACCCAGTACTTC
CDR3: CASRYGTSILETQYF

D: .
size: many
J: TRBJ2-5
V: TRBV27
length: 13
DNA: TGTGCCAGCAGTTTTCTAGCCGAAGAGACCCAGTACTTC
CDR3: CASSFLAEETQYF

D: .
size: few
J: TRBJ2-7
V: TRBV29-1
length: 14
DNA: TGCAGCGTTGAGTTGAGGGGGAGGGACTACGAGCAGTACTTC
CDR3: CSVELRGRDYEQYF

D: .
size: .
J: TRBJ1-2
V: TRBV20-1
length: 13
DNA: TGCAGTGCAGAACCGACAGGATACTATGGCTACACCTTC
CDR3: CSAEPTGYYGYTF

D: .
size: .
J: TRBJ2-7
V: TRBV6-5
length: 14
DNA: TGTGCCAGCAGTTACTCGGGGATGGGGTACGAGCAGTACTTC
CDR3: CASSYSGMGYEQYF

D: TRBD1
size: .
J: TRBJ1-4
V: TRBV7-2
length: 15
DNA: TGTGCCAGCAGCTCGAGGGGGCGAAGAGATGAAAAACTGTTTTTT
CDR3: CASSSRGRRDEKLFF

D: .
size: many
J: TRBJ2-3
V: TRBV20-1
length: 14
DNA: TGCAGTGCCACAAAGGGCGGGCCCACAGATACGCAGTATTTT
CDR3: CSATKGGPTDTQYF

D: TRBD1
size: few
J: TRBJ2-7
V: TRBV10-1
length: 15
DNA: TGCGCCAGCAGTGATCCGGGACAGGGGGTTTACGAGCAGTACTTC
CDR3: CASSDPGQGVYEQYF

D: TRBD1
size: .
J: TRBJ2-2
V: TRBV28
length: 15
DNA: TGTGCCAGCAAATCCGGGACAGCGAACACCGGGGAGCTGTTTTTT
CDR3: CASKSGTANTGELFF

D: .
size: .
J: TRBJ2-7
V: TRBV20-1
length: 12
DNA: TGCAGTGCCAGCCGGTCGCGCTACGAGCAGTACTTC
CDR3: CSASRSRYEQYF

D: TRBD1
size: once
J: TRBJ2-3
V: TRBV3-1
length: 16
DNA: TGTGCCAGCAGCCAAGTTGCTGGACAGGGGCGAGATACGCAGTATTTT
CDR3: CASSQVAGQGRDTQYF

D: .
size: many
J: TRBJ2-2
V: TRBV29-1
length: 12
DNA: TGCAGCGTTGTGCGGGCCACCGGGGAGCTGTTTTTT
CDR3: CSVVRATGELFF

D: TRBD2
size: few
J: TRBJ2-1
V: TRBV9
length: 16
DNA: TGTGCCAGCAGCGGCGGAGCGGGAGGTGCCTACAATGAGCAGTTCTTC
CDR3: CASSGGAGGAYNEQFF

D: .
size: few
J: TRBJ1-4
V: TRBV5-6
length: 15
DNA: TGTGCCAGCAGCTTGGGTGGCTTCAGGGATGAAAAACTGTTTTTT
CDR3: CASSLGGFRDEKLFF

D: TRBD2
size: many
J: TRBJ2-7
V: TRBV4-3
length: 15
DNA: TGCGCCAGCAGCCAAGATGGGCGTGGGGGGGTCGAGCAGTACTTC
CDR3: CASSQDGRGGVEQYF

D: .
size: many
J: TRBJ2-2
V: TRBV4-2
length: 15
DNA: TGTGCCAGCAGCCAAGATTTTGAAGCTACCGGGGAGCTGTTTTTT
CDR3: CASSQDFEATGELFF

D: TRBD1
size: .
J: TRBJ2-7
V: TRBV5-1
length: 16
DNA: TGCGCCAGCAGCTTATCAACCGGGACAGGAATCTACGAGCAGTACTTC
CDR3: CASSLSTGTGIYEQYF

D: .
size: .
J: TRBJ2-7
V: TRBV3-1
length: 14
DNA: TGTGCCAGCAGCCAAGATCTTAGCAGCTACGAGCAGTACTTC
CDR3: CASSQDLSSYEQYF